The 18 T cell receptor beta chains listed next were all sequenced from one sample in a study of blood T cell repertoires in COVID-19. Profiled with immunoSEQ multiplex PCR; TCRdb holds only in-frame clones, not every one. The data show 50,000 to 65,000 clones, just over 70% seen once. The material sequenced was PBMCs or T cells enriched from blood (not recorded which). All receptors come from a woman aged 55-69 years who had been exposed to COVID-19.

The CDR3: CASSLIARNTEAFF. The DNA for the CDR3 is TGTGCCAGCAGCTTAATAGCTCGGAACACTGAAGCTTTCTTT. This chain links TRBV11-2 with TRBJ1-1; D not certain. Per germline, CDR1 SGHAT and CDR2 FQNNGV. The CDR3 length is 14 residues. The ends were cut back, 2 bases at V and 1 base at J, with 8 bases in the middle.

This chain connects TRBV5-1 to TRBJ2-7; 9 nucleotides agree with TRBD1. Germline V gene sequence: CDR1 SGHRS, CDR2 YFSETQ. This CDR3 has 16 residues. With 4 bases clipped from V and 3 bases from J, the junction kept 11 bases outside the gene matches. The CDR3 DNA follows: TGCGCCAGCAGCGAACGACCCGGGACAGGGTACTACGAGCAGTACTTC. This translates into CASSERPGTGYYEQYF.

The rearrangement links TRBV28 to TRBJ1-2, with D perhaps matching TRBD1 (5 bases). V lost 8 bases and J 10 bases, leaving 14 bases between the germline ends. CDR3 size: 11 residues. CDR1 MDHEN and CDR2 SYDVKM come from the germline V gene. CDR3 sequence reads: CASPVSGNYTF. The DNA for the CDR3 is TGTGCCAGCCCCGTATCAGGGAACTACACCTTC.

This clone was recorded only once. J is TRBJ1-2 and V is TRBV19; 8 nucleotides agree with TRBD1. Trimming cost V 7 bases and J 2 bases; bases outside gene matches: 9. The CDR3 spans 15 residues. In germline, CDR1 is LNHDA, CDR2 SQIVND (reference sequence). The CDR3: CASTRLQGDNYGYTF. In DNA, the CDR3 is TGTGCCAGTACGAGGTTACAGGGGGACAACTATGGCTACACCTTC.

V usage is TRBV27 and J usage is TRBJ2-2; 8 positions match TRBD1. Trimming cost V 2 bases and J 0 bases; bases outside gene matches: 2. This CDR3 contains 16 residues. The germline V gene has CDR1 MNHEY and CDR2 SMNVEV (reference sequence). Here the CDR3 DNA reads TGTGCCAGCAGTTTAAAACAGGGGGCGAACACCGGGGAGCTGTTTTTT. This translates into CASSLKQGANTGELFF.

J is TRBJ1-2 and V is TRBV18, with TRBD1 matching 7 bases. Trimming took 6 bases from V and 8 from J; bases not matched to a gene: 12. The germline V gene has CDR1 KGHSH and CDR2 LQKENI. This CDR3 contains 14 residues. In DNA form, the CDR3 reads TGTGCCAGCTCCCCTAGGGACAGAGGAAGGGGCTACACCTTC. This gives the protein CASSPRDRGRGYTF. The full variable domain, rest sourced from reference TRBV18 and TRBJ1-2, is NAGVMQNPRHLVRRRGQEARLRCSPMKGHSHVYWYRQLPEEGLKFMVYLQKENIIDESGMPKERFSAEFPKEGPSILRIQQVVRGDSAAYFCASSPRDRGRGYTFGSGTRLTVV.

The genes are TRBV10-2 and TRBJ1-2; 7 nucleotides line up with TRBD1. This CDR3 region has 13 residues. Germline CDR1 is WSHSY and CDR2 is SAAADI. Unmatched junction bases numbered 4, after V lost 4 bases and J lost 5 bases. In DNA form, the CDR3 reads TGCGCCAGCAGTGCTGACAGGGTTTATGGCTACACCTTC. It is translated as CASSADRVYGYTF.

This clone was detected many times. V usage is TRBV6-5 and J usage is TRBJ1-3, with D uncertain. The CDR3 is 14 residues long. Germline V gives CDR1 MNHEY, CDR2 SVGAGI. V lost 6 bases, J lost 0 bases, and 9 bases lay in between. In DNA, the CDR3 is TGTGCCAGCAGATCTGCGGCCTCTGGAAACACCATATATTTT. This codes for CASRSAASGNTIYF.

This clone turned up a few times. J is TRBJ1-1 and V is TRBV29-1; 8 nucleotides agree with TRBD1. This CDR3 spans 13 amino acids. The germline gives CDR1 SQVTM, CDR2 ANQGSEA. J was trimmed by 8 bases and V by 8 bases; bases with no gene match: 13. The chain's CDR3 is CSTTTGVVTEAFF. Written as DNA, the CDR3 is TGCAGCACTACGACAGGGGTTGTCACGGAAGCTTTCTTT.

This clone was counted once. J is TRBJ1-1 and V is TRBV2; D not certain. There are 12 residues in the CDR3. The germline V gene has CDR1 SNHLY and CDR2 FYNNEI. Trimming pared 8 bases from V and 1 base from J, leaving 8 bases between. CDR3 sequence: CASRRGNTEAFF. The CDR3 DNA follows: TGTGCCAGCCGGCGGGGGAACACTGAAGCTTTCTTT.

The chain's CDR3 is CASSYSETGVRQPQHF. The CDR3, as DNA: TGTGCCAGCAGTTACTCTGAGACAGGGGTGCGCCAGCCCCAGCATTTT. The rearrangement uses TRBV6-2 or TRBV6-3 and TRBJ1-5; 8 nucleotides line up with TRBD1. J was trimmed by 7 bases and V by 0 bases; bases with no gene match: 8. Germline-derived CDR1 and CDR2 are MNHEY and SVGEGT. The CDR3 has 16 amino acids.

J is TRBJ1-4 and V is TRBV5-8; 12 bases line up with TRBD1. Germline V gene data show CDR1 as SGHTS and CDR2 as YDEGEE. The trim removed 2 bases at V and 10 bases at J, leaving 12 bases unmatched. The CDR3 is 17 amino acids. CDR3 nucleotide sequence: TGTGCCAGCAGCTTCCCGCCCTGGGACAGGGGGCAAGTAAAACTGTTTTTT. Translated: CASSFPPWDRGQVKLFF.

The J gene is TRBJ1-5, the V gene TRBV18; 10 bases are shared with TRBD1. CDR3 length: 13 residues. Germline loops: CDR1 KGHSH, CDR2 LQKENI. V dropped 6 bases and J dropped 11; count of bases not matched to a gene: 7. In DNA, the CDR3 is TGTGCCAGCTCCGGGACAGGGGCGACCACCCAGCATTTT. Encoded protein: CASSGTGATTQHF.

This chain joins TRBV7-9 and TRBJ2-5; D is perhaps TRBD1 (5 bases). CDR1 SEHNR and CDR2 FQNEAQ come from the germline V gene (reference sequence). V lost 4 bases and J lost 5, with 5 bases in between. The CDR3 runs 11 residues. CDR3 sequence reads: CASSSGETQYF. The CDR3 DNA is TGTGCCAGCAGCTCAGGGGAGACCCAGTACTTC.

The J gene is TRBJ2-1, the V gene TRBV6-5; no reliable D call. The V gene's germline CDR1 is MNHEY and CDR2 SVGAGI. The CDR3 has 13 amino acids. V was trimmed by 0 bases and J by 2 bases, leaving 2 bases between them. The CDR3 loop is CASSYSTYNEQFF. CDR3 nucleotides: TGTGCCAGCAGTTACTCTACCTACAATGAGCAGTTCTTC.

The chain carries TRBV6-2 or TRBV6-3 and TRBJ2-3; D unresolved. The V gene lost 5 bases and the J gene lost 3 bases, with 3 bases spanning the gap. The CDR3 consists of 11 residues. Germline CDR1 and CDR2: MNHEY and SVGEGT. In DNA, the CDR3 is TGTGCCAGCAGTCTTACAGATACGCAGTATTTT. The encoded protein is CASSLTDTQYF.

This chain connects TRBV3-1 (or the pseudogene TRBV3-2) to TRBJ2-3, with TRBD1 as a possible D gene (6 bases). Trimming shortened V by 2 bases and J by 4 bases, and 13 bases separated the two germline ends. Germline V lookup: CDR1 LGHDT, CDR2 YNNKEL (reference sequence). This CDR3 has 15 amino acids. CDR3 sequence (DNA): TGTGCCAGCAGCCAATTAGGGGGACCTGCAGATACGCAGTATTTT. It is translated as CASSQLGGPADTQYF.

The chain is built from TRBV7-8 and TRBJ2-7; 9 bases align to TRBD1. Losses at the gene ends were 1 base for V and 3 bases for J; bases not matched to a gene: 4. This CDR3 has 15 amino acids. Germline V gene sequence: CDR1 SGHVS, CDR2 FQNEAQ. The CDR3 reads CASSLESGQGYEQYF. In DNA form, the CDR3 reads TGTGCCAGCAGCTTAGAATCGGGACAGGGCTACGAGCAGTACTTC.